The 6 T cell receptor beta chains given below trace back to one sample, sequenced in a study of cytomegalovirus exposure and HLA in healthy donors. The study ran its PCR with 60 Vbeta and 13 Jbeta primers. Some clones are missing from TCRdb's copy, which holds only in-frame ones; the method was immunoSEQ multiplex PCR. The sample lists 150,000 to 200,000 clones; 75% to 80% were seen once. Sequencing was done on a sample of PBMCs. The receptor set was obtained from a man in his fifties in good health and CMV-seropositive.

V and J are TRBV4-1 and TRBJ1-5, with D tentatively TRBD1 (6 bases). In germline, CDR1 is MGHRA, CDR2 YSYEKL. V lost 0 bases, J lost 2 bases, and 11 bases lay in between. There are 16 residues in the CDR3. The CDR3 DNA reads as TGCGCCAGCAGCCAAGAAGGGGGGGCTGGCAATCAGCCCCAGCATTTT. Protein sequence: CASSQEGGAGNQPQHF.

This clone was counted between two and nine times. CDR3 region: CASSTGTKDYEQYV. CDR3 nucleotides: TGTGCCAGCAGTACCGGTACCAAGGACTACGAGCAGTACGTC. The chain couples TRBV28 to TRBJ2-7, with unresolved D. This CDR3 is built from 14 residues. In germline, CDR1 is MDHEN, CDR2 SYDVKM. The ends were cut back, 5 bases at V and 3 bases at J, with 14 bases in the middle.

The gene calls are TRBV5-1 and TRBJ1-3, with unresolved D. The germline CDR1 and CDR2 sequences are SGHRS and YFSETQ. Trimming cost V 0 bases and J 2 bases, with 18 bases left between them. This CDR3 region has 18 residues. The CDR3 coding sequence is TGCGCCAGCAGCTTGGAATTAGGAACAGTCTTCACTGGAAACACCATATATTTT. This gives the protein CASSLELGTVFTGNTIYF.

The chain employs TRBV7-9 and TRBJ1-1; tentative D call: TRBD1 (6 bases). Germline V gene lookup returns CDR1 SEHNR and CDR2 FQNEAQ (reference sequence). V gave up 3 bases and J gave up 5 bases, with 25 bases separating them. The CDR3 is 18 amino acids. The CDR3 is CASSFLQGGAALSTEAFF. Here the CDR3 DNA reads TGTGCCAGCAGCTTCCTCCAAGGGGGGGCAGCTTTATCAACTGAAGCTTTCTTT.

The J gene is TRBJ2-1, the V gene TRBV5-1; D possibly corresponds to TRBD1 (6 bases). From germline, CDR1 is SGHRS and CDR2 YFSETQ. The CDR3 runs to 14 residues. The ends were cut back, 0 bases at V and 6 bases at J, with 10 bases in the middle. The CDR3 loop reads CASSLGDTFNEQFF. CDR3 sequence (DNA): TGCGCCAGCAGCTTGGGGGACACCTTCAATGAGCAGTTCTTC.

This chain joins TRBV7-2 and TRBJ1-1, with D tentatively TRBD1 (6 bases). The CDR3 has 13 residues. The V and J ends lost 5 bases and 4 bases respectively, with 11 bases between them. In germline, CDR1 is SGHTA, CDR2 FQGNSA. As DNA, the CDR3 is TGTGCCAGCAGCCAAGACAGGTTCACTGAAGCTTTCTTT. This translates into CASSQDRFTEAFF.